The 27 T cell receptor beta chains below come from one sample, sequenced in a study of cytomegalovirus exposure and HLA in healthy donors. The protocol was immunoSEQ multiplex PCR, while the TCRdb copy is restricted to in-frame clones and leaves out a portion. Of about 240,000 clones listed, around 87% are singletons. The sequencing input was PBMCs. All receptors derive from a man aged 18 to 30 in good health and CMV-seronegative.

The CDR3 DNA reads TGTGCCAGCAGCGTAGGAGCTAGCGGGAATGAGCAGTTCTTC. Translating gives CASSVGASGNEQFF. The chain combines TRBV9 with TRBJ2-1, with 8 bases aligning to TRBD2. This CDR3 is built from 14 residues. Germline CDR1 and CDR2: SGDLS and YYNGEE. J gave up 7 bases and V 0 bases, and 3 bases lay outside the gene matches.

This chain joins TRBV9 and TRBJ2-3; weak D call: TRBD2 (5 bases). The CDR3 loop spans 15 amino acids. Looked up from germline, CDR1 is SGDLS and CDR2 is YYNGEE. Deletions cut 0 bases from V and 6 bases from J, with 14 bases between. Here the CDR3 DNA reads TGTGCCAGCAGCGTAGTCGCGGGCCTGGAGGATACGCAGTATTTT. Amino acid sequence: CASSVVAGLEDTQYF.

The chain recombines TRBV6-6 with TRBJ2-7; TRBD2 is a possible D gene (6 bases). V was trimmed by 6 bases and J by 3 bases, leaving 9 bases between them. CDR1 and CDR2 (germline): MNHNY, SVGAGI (reference sequence). This CDR3 is built from 12 residues. CDR3 bases: TGTGCCAGCAGACTCGGGGGCTACGAGCAGTACTTC. Translation gives CASRLGGYEQYF.

The chain has TRBV7-9 and TRBJ1-1; D might be TRBD1 (6 bases). CDR1 is SEHNR, CDR2 FQNEAQ, per germline (reference sequence). The CDR3 is 15 residues long. Trimming shortened V by 5 bases and J by 0 bases, and 13 bases separated the two germline ends. The CDR3 DNA sequence: TGTGCCAGCAGCCCGACACAGGGAGTGAACACTGAAGCTTTCTTT. It specifies CASSPTQGVNTEAFF.

The chain links TRBV6-6 to TRBJ2-7; D gene uncertain. The ends were cut back, 2 bases at V and 2 bases at J, with 7 bases in the middle. This CDR3 spans 13 amino acids. CDR1 is MNHNY and CDR2 is SVGAGI in the germline V gene (reference sequence). CDR3 DNA sequence: TGTGCCAGCAGTTACACAATTACCTACGAGCAGTACTTC. Translation gives CASSYTITYEQYF.

The chain links TRBV7-9 to TRBJ1-1, with TRBD1 as a possible D gene (5 bases). CDR1 and CDR2 (germline): SEHNR, FQNEAQ (reference sequence). The CDR3 has 14 amino acids. V gave up 5 bases and J gave up 5 bases, with 15 bases separating them. The CDR3 is CASSQGGRETEAFF. DNA of the CDR3: TGTGCCAGCAGCCAGGGCGGGAGGGAGACTGAAGCTTTCTTT.

This chain joins TRBV29-1 and TRBJ2-3; 11 bases align to TRBD2. CDR3 length: 16 residues. Germline values: CDR1 SQVTM, CDR2 ANQGSEA. Trimming cost V 0 bases and J 2 bases; bases outside gene matches: 4. The CDR3 spells CSVEDRLAGTTDTQYF. Here the CDR3 DNA reads TGCAGCGTTGAAGACCGACTAGCGGGGACCACAGATACGCAGTATTTT.

This chain links TRBV10-1 with TRBJ1-5; D remains unclear. CDR3 length: 13 amino acids. Germline CDR1 and CDR2: WNHNN and SYGVQD (reference sequence). V dropped 0 bases and J dropped 5 bases, with 5 bases sitting between them. CDR3 sequence (DNA): TGCGCCAGCAGTGAGTCCCGGGATCAGCCCCAGCATTTT. Translated: CASSESRDQPQHF.

The rearrangement uses TRBV29-1 and TRBJ2-3; D is undetermined. Germline V CDR1 and CDR2: SQVTM, ANQGSEA. The CDR3 consists of 13 residues. The germline V and J ends were trimmed by 3 bases and 2 bases, with 9 bases remaining between them. DNA of the CDR3: TGCAGCGTTGACGGTTTTTCCACAGATACGCAGTATTTT. Translation gives CSVDGFSTDTQYF.

The chain couples TRBV11-2 to TRBJ1-5; tentatively, D is TRBD1 (6 bases). The V gene's germline CDR1 is SGHAT and CDR2 FQNNGV. V was pared by 3 bases and J by 3 bases, with 12 bases between. CDR3 length equals 15 residues. The CDR3 sequence is CASSLSGQINQPQHF. As DNA, the CDR3 is TGTGCCAGCAGCTTGTCGGGACAAATCAATCAGCCCCAGCATTTT.

This clone was observed once. This sequence joins TRBV11-2 and TRBJ2-1, with D tentatively TRBD2 (7 bases). CDR3 length: 13 residues. Germline V gene data show CDR1 as SGHAT and CDR2 as FQNNGV. Written as DNA, the CDR3 is TGTGCGCAGGGGAGGGGTTTCCTCAATGAGCAGTTCTTC. As protein: CAQGRGFLNEQFF.

The chain has TRBV6-1 and TRBJ2-7, with a possible D match to TRBD2 (5 bases). CDR1 and CDR2 from the germline V gene are MNHNS and SASEGT. The CDR3 runs 13 residues. Trimming pared 5 bases from V and 0 bases from J, leaving 8 bases between. The CDR3 is CASSPRGSYEQYF. The DNA for the CDR3 is TGTGCCAGCAGTCCTCGGGGCTCCTACGAGCAGTACTTC.

This clone appeared a single time. This sequence joins TRBV5-1 and TRBJ2-3, with 7 bases matching TRBD2. Trimming removed 7 bases from V and 5 bases from J; junction bases left unmatched: 4. The germline V gene encodes CDR1 SGHRS and CDR2 YFSETQ. CDR3 length equals 12 residues. The CDR3 DNA reads as TGCGCCAGCTCCTTAGCGGGAGATACGCAGTATTTT. Its translation: CASSLAGDTQYF.

This chain connects TRBV11-2 to TRBJ2-2; TRBD2 aligns across 13 bases. CDR1 SGHAT and CDR2 FQNNGV come from the germline V gene. The V and J ends lost 5 bases and 10 bases, in that order; junction bases with no gene match: 10. This CDR3 is 16 amino acids long. CDR3 nucleotides: TGTGCCAGCAGCAATCGACTAGCGGGAGGAAACGAGGAGCTGTTTTTT. It is translated as CASSNRLAGGNEELFF.

The chain combines TRBV5-1 with TRBJ1-2, with D perhaps TRBD1 (5 bases). The CDR3 has 13 amino acids. Germline V gene data show CDR1 as SGHRS and CDR2 as YFSETQ. V was cut by 5 bases and J by 3 bases, with 11 bases left in between. The CDR3: CASRSDIYYGYTF. CDR3 coding DNA: TGCGCCAGCAGATCGGACATCTACTATGGCTACACCTTC.

This rearrangement joins TRBV7-2 to TRBJ1-5; D may be TRBD1 (6 bases). With 5 bases removed from V and 4 bases from J, the gap between germline ends came to 12 bases. The CDR3 consists of 14 residues. Germline V CDR1 and CDR2: SGHTA, FQGNSA. CDR3 in DNA: TGTGCCAGCAGCATCCGGGACACTAATCAGCCCCAGCATTTT. It specifies CASSIRDTNQPQHF.

This chain links TRBV7-2 with TRBJ2-7; a weak D match, TRBD2 (5 bases). The ends were cut back, 2 bases at V and 4 bases at J, with 12 bases in the middle. The germline V gene encodes CDR1 SGHTA and CDR2 FQGNSA. This CDR3 region has 14 residues. In DNA form, the CDR3 reads TGTGCCAGCAGCTTAAGAGTCCGGGGTTACGAGCAGTACTTC. Protein product: CASSLRVRGYEQYF.

In its sample, this clone was seen once. The rearrangement uses TRBV12-5 and TRBJ2-1, with 10 bases matching TRBD2. Per the germline V gene, CDR1 is LGHNT and CDR2 is FRNRAP. The CDR3 has 15 residues. The junction had 3 bases not matched to a gene; V was cut back by 4 bases and J by 3 bases. CDR3 residues: CASGSTSGNYNEQFF. The CDR3 DNA reads TGTGCTAGTGGTTCCACTAGCGGGAACTACAATGAGCAGTTCTTC.

The gene calls are TRBV29-1 and TRBJ2-7; TRBD1 matches at 10 bases. The CDR3 is made up of 16 amino acids. CDR1 and CDR2 (germline): SQVTM, ANQGSEA. V lost 3 bases and J lost 4; bases outside the gene matches: 12. CDR3 amino acids: CSVDHNGRTGGYEQYF. DNA of the CDR3: TGCAGCGTTGACCACAACGGGAGGACAGGGGGATACGAGCAGTACTTC.

The J gene is TRBJ2-5, the V gene TRBV7-2; 9 bases are shared with TRBD2. V shed 4 bases and J 5 bases; nucleotides not matched to a gene: 2. CDR3 length: 13 amino acids. Germline V CDR1 and CDR2: SGHTA, FQGNSA. CDR3 amino acids: CASSSSGMETQYF. In DNA form, the CDR3 reads TGTGCCAGCAGCTCTAGCGGGATGGAGACCCAGTACTTC.

This rearrangement joins TRBV5-1 to TRBJ1-6; no clear D gene. V lost 2 bases and J lost 7, with 10 bases in between. The length of the CDR3 is 14 residues. The germline V gene encodes CDR1 SGHRS and CDR2 YFSETQ. The DNA of the CDR3 is TGCGCCAGCAGCTTTTCATCCGGGAATTCACCCCTCCACTTT. Translation gives CASSFSSGNSPLHF.

This rearrangement joins TRBV6-6 to TRBJ2-3, with TRBD2 identical over 10 bases. The CDR3 consists of 16 residues. Germline V gene data show CDR1 as MNHNY and CDR2 as SVGAGI (reference sequence). Trimming cost V 1 base and J 2 bases; bases outside gene matches: 3. For the CDR3, the DNA is TGTGCCAGCAGTTACTTAGCGGGAGGATACACAGATACGCAGTATTTT. Translating it yields CASSYLAGGYTDTQYF.

This clone turned up a few times. The chain recombines TRBV2 with TRBJ1-2; a weak D match, TRBD1 (5 bases). The germline V and J ends were trimmed by 3 bases and 8 bases, with 13 bases remaining between them. There are 13 residues in the CDR3. CDR1 SNHLY and CDR2 FYNNEI come from the germline V gene. Here the CDR3 reads CASSDRAGRGYTF. The CDR3 DNA reads TGTGCCAGCAGTGATAGGGCGGGACGCGGCTACACCTTC. The complete variable domain, with remaining parts taken from reference TRBV2 and TRBJ1-2, reads EPEVTQTPSHQVTQMGQEVILRCVPISNHLYFYWYRQILGQKVEFLVSFYNNEISEKSEIFDDQFSVERPDGSNFTLKIRSTKLEDSAMYFCASSDRAGRGYTFGSGTRLTVV.

V usage is TRBV7-9 and J usage is TRBJ2-5; 12 nucleotides align to TRBD2. The CDR3 extends over 14 amino acids. The germline gives CDR1 SEHNR, CDR2 FQNEAQ (reference sequence). The ends lost 11 bases at V and 4 bases at J; junction bases unmatched: 8. The CDR3 reads CAVRLAGAGETQYF. Here the CDR3 DNA reads TGTGCCGTACGACTAGCGGGGGCGGGAGAGACCCAGTACTTC.

The chain is built from TRBV28 and TRBJ2-2; TRBD2 matches at 7 bases. Germline CDR1 reads MDHEN; CDR2 reads SYDVKM. V dropped 5 bases and J dropped 4; count of bases not matched to a gene: 7. There are 15 residues in the CDR3. CDR3 residues: CASSEGGEGTGELFF. CDR3 nucleotide sequence: TGTGCCAGCAGTGAGGGAGGGGAGGGCACCGGGGAGCTGTTTTTT.

This chain connects TRBV4-3 to TRBJ2-7; 11 bases are a match to TRBD2. CDR3 size: 15 residues. CDR1 is LGHNA and CDR2 is YSLEER in the germline V gene. The ends lost 4 bases at V and 4 bases at J; junction bases unmatched: 6. The CDR3 DNA reads as TGCGCCAGCAGCCGAACGACTAGCGGGGATTACGAGCAGTACTTC. Translated: CASSRTTSGDYEQYF.

The V call is TRBV28, the J call TRBJ2-3; 8 bases align to TRBD2. CDR1 is MDHEN, CDR2 SYDVKM, per germline. V lost 4 bases, J lost 1 base, and 4 bases stayed unmatched. The CDR3 sequence is 15 residues long. This chain's CDR3 is CASSSGGVGTDTQYF. DNA for the CDR3: TGTGCCAGCAGTTCCGGGGGGGTTGGCACAGATACGCAGTATTTT.